One and the same sample provided the 15 T cell receptor beta chains below, sequenced in a study of blood T cells in healthy people across ages. With a J-beta primer mix and a sample-barcoded 5' primer, a second PCR ran about 6 to 11 cycles. TCRdb used MiXCR to reprocess the 5' RACE reads, holding one entry per CDR3 protein. The repertoire holds approximately 1,000,000 distinct CDR3 sequences, over 35% seen once, with around 18% in the top ten. Sequenced input: blood. These receptors all come from a woman aged 60 to 75 in good health.

Remarks on this clonotype: This may be a read error, as it is one base from a much larger clone. The chain has TRBV29-1 and TRBJ2-3; a weak D match, TRBD1 (5 bases). Germline V gene data show CDR1 as SQVTM and CDR2 as ANQGSEA. The CDR3 spans 15 residues. CDR3 residues: CSVVVQGSRTDTQDF. CDR3 nucleotides: TGCAGCGTTGTAGTTCAGGGATCGCGCACAGATACGCAGGATTTT.

The sample holds a few counts of this clonotype. This chain joins TRBV15 and TRBJ2-3; D is possibly TRBD2 (6 bases). The CDR3 is 18 residues long. Trimming took 0 bases from V and 3 from J, leaving 19 bases between them. Germline V gene lookup returns CDR1 LNHNV and CDR2 YYDKDF (reference sequence). CDR3 nucleotide sequence: TGTGCCACCAGCAGAGATCCTGGAGGGACCGCCGGAACAGATACGCAGTATTTT. Amino acids: CATSRDPGGTAGTDTQYF.

J is TRBJ1-3 and V is TRBV4-2, with a tentative D call TRBD1 (6 bases). Germline CDR1 is LGHNA and CDR2 is YNFKEQ. The ends were cut back, 0 bases at V and 8 bases at J, with 20 bases in the middle. The CDR3 covers 17 residues. This CDR3 is CASSQDGKLQGSYTIYF. The DNA for the CDR3 is TGTGCCAGCAGCCAAGATGGGAAGTTGCAGGGGTCTTACACCATATATTTT.

V gene TRBV3-1 combines with J gene TRBJ2-7; no definite D call. Germline CDR1 reads LGHDT; CDR2 reads YNNKEL (reference sequence). The V gene lost 0 bases and the J gene lost 0 bases, with 3 bases spanning the gap. This CDR3 has 13 amino acids. The CDR3 reads CASSQDHSYEQYF. The CDR3, as DNA: TGTGCCAGCAGCCAAGATCACTCCTACGAGCAGTACTTC.

The chain recombines TRBV12-3 or TRBV12-4 with TRBJ2-1, with 7 bases that match TRBD2. The J call is uncertain, as TRBJ2-7 better fits the DNA end. CDR3 length: 15 residues. CDR3 protein: CASSLAGGPFNEQYF. CDR3 bases: TGTGCCAGCAGTTTAGCGGGAGGGCCCTTCAATGAGCAGTACTTC.

This clonotype was detected a few times. The V gene is TRBV12-3 or TRBV12-4, the J gene TRBJ2-5; D may be TRBD2 (6 bases). CDR3 size: 14 residues. V lost 3 bases, J lost 2 bases, and 10 bases lay in between. CDR3 in DNA: TGTGCCAGCAGTTTTCACGGGGGACAAGAGACCCAGTACTTC. It yields the protein CASSFHGGQETQYF.

This chain uses TRBV29-1 with TRBJ2-1, with D possibly TRBD2 on 6 matching bases. The better agreement between TRBJ2-7 and the DNA end casts doubt on the J call. This CDR3 contains 14 residues. Germline-derived CDR1 and CDR2 are SQVTM and ANQGSEA. In nucleotides, the CDR3 is TGCAGCGTGGAGGGAACGGGCTCCTACAATGAGCAGTACTTC. Protein product: CSVEGTGSYNEQYF.

This clonotype occurred many times. This chain's CDR3 is CASSVATAGAYEQYF. CDR3 coding DNA: TGTGCCAGCAGCGTAGCTACTGCGGGAGCTTACGAGCAGTACTTC. The V gene is TRBV9, the J gene TRBJ2-7, with 7 bases identical to TRBD2. The CDR3 runs to 15 residues. Germline V gives CDR1 SGDLS, CDR2 YYNGEE. V lost 0 bases to trimming and J lost 4 bases; unmatched junction nucleotides: 7.

The chain combines TRBV11-2 with TRBJ2-4; TRBD2 is a possible D gene (6 bases). The J call may be in error: the DNA end matches TRBJ2-7 better. The V gene's germline CDR1 is SGHAT and CDR2 FQNNGV. The CDR3 covers 16 residues. The chain's CDR3 is CASSLPVASELYEQYF. DNA for the CDR3: TGTGCCAGCAGCTTACCGGTGGCTAGCGAACTCTACGAGCAGTACTTC.

V gene TRBV20-1 combines with J gene TRBJ2-1; 12 nucleotides line up with TRBD2. The junction had 18 bases not matched to a gene; V was cut back by 8 bases and J by 10 bases. The V gene's germline CDR1 is DFQATT and CDR2 SNEGSKA (reference sequence). The CDR3 length is 16 residues. CDR3: CSTAPGLAGPQREQFF. As DNA, the CDR3 is TGCAGTACCGCCCCGGGACTAGCGGGCCCTCAGCGGGAGCAGTTCTTC.

This chain joins TRBV30 and TRBJ2-3; 14 nucleotides line up with TRBD2. The germline gives CDR1 GTSNPN, CDR2 SVGIG (reference sequence). CDR3 length: 17 amino acids. With 1 base clipped from V and 4 bases from J, the junction kept 7 bases outside the gene matches. The CDR3 is CAWSGTSGRRGPDTQYF. For the CDR3, the DNA is TGTGCCTGGAGTGGGACTAGCGGGAGGAGGGGCCCAGATACGCAGTATTTT.

The V gene is TRBV20-1, the J gene TRBJ2-1; 11 bases match TRBD2. V lost 5 bases to trimming and J lost 11 bases; unmatched junction nucleotides: 14. Germline loops: CDR1 DFQATT, CDR2 SNEGSKA (reference sequence). The CDR3 length is 15 residues. This CDR3 reads CSAETSGRGRCKQFF. Here the CDR3 DNA reads TGCAGTGCTGAAACTAGCGGGAGAGGGCGGTGTAAGCAGTTCTTC.

The chain combines TRBV5-1 with TRBJ2-3; D uncertain. Per the germline V gene, CDR1 is SGHRS and CDR2 is YFSETQ. This CDR3 is 12 amino acids long. V was pared by 1 base and J by 4 bases, with 4 bases between. The CDR3 here is CASSLYADTQYF. Written as DNA, the CDR3 is TGCGCCAGCAGCTTGTACGCAGATACGCAGTATTTT.

This clonotype has just a few counts. The gene calls are TRBV6-5 and TRBJ2-5, with TRBD2 matching over 7 bases. The DNA end is more similar to TRBJ2-7, so the J call may be wrong. The CDR3 is 13 residues long. The germline V gene encodes CDR1 MNHEY and CDR2 SVGAGI. In nucleotides, the CDR3 is TGTGCCAGCAGTTCCACTAGCGTTACCGAGCAGTACTTC. Protein: CASSSTSVTEQYF.

This clonotype was seen a few times. J is TRBJ2-3 and V is TRBV3-1; the D gene is possibly TRBD1 (8 bases). This CDR3 has 14 amino acids. V was pared by 1 base and J by 8 bases, with 13 bases between. Germline CDR1 LGHDT, CDR2 YNNKEL (reference sequence). CDR3 DNA sequence: TGTGCCAGCAGCCAAGGGACAGGGAGGGGTACGCAGTATTTT. This gives the protein CASSQGTGRGTQYF.